The clone carrying this T cell receptor beta chain appeared a few times. The CDR3 is 13 amino acids. Germline CDR1 MNHEY, CDR2 SVGEGT. V was shortened by 6 bases and J by 9 bases, with 15 bases between the two germline ends. This record belongs to a study of blood T cell repertoires in COVID-19. Study background: The samples span acute and convalescent COVID-19 from the United States, Italy and Spain. T cells, B-cell-depleted T cells, or PBMCs provided the cDNA or gDNA that served as material.

Methods used by the authors: Reference gene primer amplification yielded estimated nucleated cell counts. Generated by immunoSEQ multiplex PCR, the TCRdb table keeps only in-frame clones and is missing some. That table furnishes V, J and clone size, whereas the DNA furnished D and trimming. The profile shows under 200,000 clones, 86% of them singletons. Sequencing was done on a sample of peripheral blood. This receptor was obtained from a woman aged 70-85 years with acute or convalescent COVID-19. V is TRBV6-2 or TRBV6-3 and J is TRBJ1-5, with D possibly being TRBD1 (6 bases). The CDR3 DNA reads TGTGCCAGCAGCCGGACAGAGCCGGGGCCCCAGCATTTT. This encodes CASSRTEPGPQHF.